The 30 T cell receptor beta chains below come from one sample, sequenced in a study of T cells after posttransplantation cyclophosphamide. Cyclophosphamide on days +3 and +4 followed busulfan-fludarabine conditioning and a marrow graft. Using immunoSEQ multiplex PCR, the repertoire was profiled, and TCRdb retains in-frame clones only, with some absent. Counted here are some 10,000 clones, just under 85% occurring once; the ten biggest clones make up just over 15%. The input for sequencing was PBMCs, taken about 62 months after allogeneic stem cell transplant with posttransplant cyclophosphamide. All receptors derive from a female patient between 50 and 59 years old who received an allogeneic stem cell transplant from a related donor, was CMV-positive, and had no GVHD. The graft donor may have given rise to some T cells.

CDR3 sequence (DNA): TGCAGCGTTAGACAGGGTGGCAACGAGCAGTACTTC. Protein: CSVRQGGNEQYF. The genes are TRBV29-1 and TRBJ2-7; TRBD1 aligns across 7 bases. V trimming: 5 bases; J trimming: 5 bases; junction bases outside the gene matches: 6. Germline CDR1 SQVTM, CDR2 ANQGSEA. The CDR3 is 12 amino acids.

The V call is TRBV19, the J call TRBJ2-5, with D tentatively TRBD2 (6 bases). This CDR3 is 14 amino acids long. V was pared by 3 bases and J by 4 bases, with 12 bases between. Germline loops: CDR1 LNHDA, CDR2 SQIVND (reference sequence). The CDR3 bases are TGTGCCAGTAGTATCATGGAGGGAGCAGAGACCCAGTACTTC. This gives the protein CASSIMEGAETQYF.

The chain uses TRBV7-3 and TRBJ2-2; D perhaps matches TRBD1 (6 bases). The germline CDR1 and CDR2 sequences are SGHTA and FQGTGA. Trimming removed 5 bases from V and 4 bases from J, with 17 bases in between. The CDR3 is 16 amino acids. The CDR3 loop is CASSDPDSLGTGELFF. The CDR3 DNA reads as TGTGCCAGCAGCGACCCGGACAGTCTGGGCACCGGGGAGCTGTTTTTT. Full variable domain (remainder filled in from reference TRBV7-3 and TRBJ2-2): GAGVSQTPSNKVTEKGKYVELRCDPISGHTALYWYRQSLGQGPEFLIYFQGTGAADDSGLPNDRFFAVRPEGSVSTLKIQRTERGDSAVYLCASSDPDSLGTGELFFGEGSRLTVL.

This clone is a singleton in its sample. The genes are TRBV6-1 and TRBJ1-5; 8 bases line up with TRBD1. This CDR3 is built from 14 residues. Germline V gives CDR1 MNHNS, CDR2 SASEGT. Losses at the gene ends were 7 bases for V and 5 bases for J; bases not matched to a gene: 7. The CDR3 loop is CASNWDRPHQPQHF. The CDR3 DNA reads TGTGCCAGCAACTGGGACAGGCCCCATCAGCCCCAGCATTTT.

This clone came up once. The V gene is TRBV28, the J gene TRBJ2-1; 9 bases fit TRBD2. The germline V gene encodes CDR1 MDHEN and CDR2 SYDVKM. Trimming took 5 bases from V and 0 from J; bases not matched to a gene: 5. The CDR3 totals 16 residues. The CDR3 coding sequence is TGTGCCAGCAGTGCACCTAGCGGGATCTCCTACAATGAGCAGTTCTTC. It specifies CASSAPSGISYNEQFF. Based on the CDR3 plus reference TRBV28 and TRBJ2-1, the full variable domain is DVKVTQSSRYLVKRTGEKVFLECVQDMDHENMFWYRQDPGLGLRLIYFSYDVKMKEKGDIPEGYSVSREKKERFSLILESASTNQTSMYLCASSAPSGISYNEQFFGPGTRLTVL.

As DNA, the CDR3 is TGTGCCAGCAGTTGGGGAGTAGGGTCTAACTATGGCTACACCTTC. It yields the protein CASSWGVGSNYGYTF. The rearrangement joins TRBV6-4 to TRBJ1-2; D remains ambiguous. CDR1 and CDR2 from the germline V gene are MRHNA and SNTAGT. CDR3 length: 15 residues. Trimming removed 5 bases at V and 0 bases at J, with 13 bases between.

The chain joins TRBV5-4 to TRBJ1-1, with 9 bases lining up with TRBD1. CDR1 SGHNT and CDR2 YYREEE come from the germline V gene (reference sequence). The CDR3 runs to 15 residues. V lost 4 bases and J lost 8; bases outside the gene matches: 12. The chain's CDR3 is CASSLQSTGGMEAFF. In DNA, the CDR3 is TGTGCCAGCAGCCTACAATCGACAGGGGGGATGGAAGCTTTCTTT.

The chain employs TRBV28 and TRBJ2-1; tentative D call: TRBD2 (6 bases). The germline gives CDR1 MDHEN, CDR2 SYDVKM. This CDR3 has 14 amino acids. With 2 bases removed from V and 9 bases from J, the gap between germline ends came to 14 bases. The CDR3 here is CASSLGGFDREQFF. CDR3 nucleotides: TGTGCCAGCAGTTTAGGGGGGTTCGATCGTGAGCAGTTCTTC. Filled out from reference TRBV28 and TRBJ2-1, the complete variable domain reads DVKVTQSSRYLVKRTGEKVFLECVQDMDHENMFWYRQDPGLGLRLIYFSYDVKMKEKGDIPEGYSVSREKKERFSLILESASTNQTSMYLCASSLGGFDREQFFGPGTRLTVL.

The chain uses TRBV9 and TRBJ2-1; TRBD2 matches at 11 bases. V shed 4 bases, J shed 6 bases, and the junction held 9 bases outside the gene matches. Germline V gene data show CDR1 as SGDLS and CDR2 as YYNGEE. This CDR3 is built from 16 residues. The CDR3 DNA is TGTGCCAGCAGCTCTAGAGGACTAGCGGGTAGCAATGAGCAGTTCTTC. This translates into CASSSRGLAGSNEQFF. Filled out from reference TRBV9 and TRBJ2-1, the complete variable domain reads DSGVTQTPKHLITATGQRVTLRCSPRSGDLSVYWYQQSLDQGLQFLIQYYNGEERAKGNILERFSAQQFPDLHSELNLSSLELGDSALYFCASSSRGLAGSNEQFFGPGTRLTVL.

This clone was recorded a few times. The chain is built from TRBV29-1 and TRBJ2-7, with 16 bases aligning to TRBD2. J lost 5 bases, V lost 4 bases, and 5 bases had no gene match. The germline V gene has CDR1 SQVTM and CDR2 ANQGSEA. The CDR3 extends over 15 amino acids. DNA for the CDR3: TGCAGCGTTGGGGGACTAGCGGGAGGGATCAACGAGCAGTACTTC. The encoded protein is CSVGGLAGGINEQYF.

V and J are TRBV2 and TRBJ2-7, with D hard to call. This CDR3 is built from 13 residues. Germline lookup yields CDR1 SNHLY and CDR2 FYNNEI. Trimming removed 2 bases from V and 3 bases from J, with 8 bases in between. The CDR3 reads CASSETPSYEQYF. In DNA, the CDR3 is TGTGCCAGCAGTGAAACGCCTAGCTACGAGCAGTACTTC. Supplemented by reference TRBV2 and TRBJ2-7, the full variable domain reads EPEVTQTPSHQVTQMGQEVILRCVPISNHLYFYWYRQILGQKVEFLVSFYNNEISEKSEIFDDQFSVERPDGSNFTLKIRSTKLEDSAMYFCASSETPSYEQYFGPGTRLTVT.

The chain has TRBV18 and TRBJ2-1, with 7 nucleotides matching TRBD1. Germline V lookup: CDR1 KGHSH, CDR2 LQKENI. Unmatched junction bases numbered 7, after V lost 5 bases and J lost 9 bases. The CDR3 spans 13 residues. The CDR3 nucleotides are TGTGCCAGCTCATTTAAGGGGGCTGGTGAGCAGTTCTTC. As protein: CASSFKGAGEQFF.

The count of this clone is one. The CDR3 region is CASSLAGVSPQHF. The DNA of the CDR3 is TGCGCCAGCAGCCTAGCAGGGGTTTCGCCCCAGCATTTT. The rearrangement links TRBV4-3 to TRBJ1-5, with D maybe TRBD1 (6 bases). Trimming shortened V by 4 bases and J by 9 bases, and 13 bases separated the two germline ends. CDR3 length: 13 amino acids. CDR1 is LGHNA and CDR2 is YSLEER in the germline V gene.

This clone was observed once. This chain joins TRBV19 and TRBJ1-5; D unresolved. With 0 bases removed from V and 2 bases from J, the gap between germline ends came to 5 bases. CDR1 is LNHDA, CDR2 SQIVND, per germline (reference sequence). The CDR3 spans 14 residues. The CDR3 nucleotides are TGTGCCAGTAGTATAGAATTCGGCAATCAGCCCCAGCATTTT. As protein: CASSIEFGNQPQHF. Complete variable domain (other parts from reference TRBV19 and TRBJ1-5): DGGITQSPKYLFRKEGQNVTLSCEQNLNHDAMYWYRQDPGQGLRLIYYSQIVNDFQKGDIAEGYSVSREKKESFPLTVTSAQKNPTAFYLCASSIEFGNQPQHFGDGTRLSIL.

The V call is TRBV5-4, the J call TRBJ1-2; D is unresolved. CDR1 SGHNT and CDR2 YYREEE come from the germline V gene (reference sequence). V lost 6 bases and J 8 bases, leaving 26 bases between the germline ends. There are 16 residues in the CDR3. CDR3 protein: CASNGLGSRGELGYTF. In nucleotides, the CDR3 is TGTGCCAGCAATGGTCTCGGGTCCCGGGGTGAATTGGGCTACACCTTC.

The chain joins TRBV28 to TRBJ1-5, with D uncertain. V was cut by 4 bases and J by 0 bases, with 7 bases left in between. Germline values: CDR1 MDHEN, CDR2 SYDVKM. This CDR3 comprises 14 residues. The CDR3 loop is CASSSHNSNQPQHF. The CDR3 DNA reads TGTGCCAGCAGTTCACACAATAGCAATCAGCCCCAGCATTTT.

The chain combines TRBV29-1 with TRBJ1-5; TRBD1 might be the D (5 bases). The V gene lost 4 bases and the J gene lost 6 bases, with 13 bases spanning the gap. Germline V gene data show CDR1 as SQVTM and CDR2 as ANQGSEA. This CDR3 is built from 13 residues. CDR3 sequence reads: CSVGFRVGQPQHF. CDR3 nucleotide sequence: TGCAGCGTTGGATTCAGGGTAGGTCAGCCCCAGCATTTT.

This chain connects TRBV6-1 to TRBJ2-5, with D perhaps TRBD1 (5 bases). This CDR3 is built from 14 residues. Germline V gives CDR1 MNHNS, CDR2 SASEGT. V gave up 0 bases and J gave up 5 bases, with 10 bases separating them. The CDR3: CASSEARYRETQYF. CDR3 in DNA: TGTGCCAGCAGTGAAGCTAGGTACAGGGAGACCCAGTACTTC.

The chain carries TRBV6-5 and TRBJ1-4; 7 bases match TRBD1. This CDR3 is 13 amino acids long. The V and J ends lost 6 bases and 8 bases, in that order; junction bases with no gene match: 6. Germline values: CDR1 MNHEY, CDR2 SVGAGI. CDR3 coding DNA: TGTGCCAGCAGCAGACAGGGAATCGAAAAACTGTTTTTT. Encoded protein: CASSRQGIEKLFF.

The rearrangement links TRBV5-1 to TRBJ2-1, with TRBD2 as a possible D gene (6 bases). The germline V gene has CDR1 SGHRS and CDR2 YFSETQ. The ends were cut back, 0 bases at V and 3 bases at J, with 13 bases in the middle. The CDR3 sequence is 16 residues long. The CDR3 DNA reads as TGCGCCAGCAGCTTGGGATCCGGGACTCTCTACAATGAGCAGTTCTTC. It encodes CASSLGSGTLYNEQFF.

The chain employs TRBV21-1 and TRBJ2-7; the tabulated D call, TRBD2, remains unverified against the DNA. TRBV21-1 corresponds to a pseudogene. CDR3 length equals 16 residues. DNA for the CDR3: TGTGCCAGCAGCAAACCCGGACTAGCGGGAGCGTACGAGCAGTACTTC. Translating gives CASSKPGLAGAYEQYF.

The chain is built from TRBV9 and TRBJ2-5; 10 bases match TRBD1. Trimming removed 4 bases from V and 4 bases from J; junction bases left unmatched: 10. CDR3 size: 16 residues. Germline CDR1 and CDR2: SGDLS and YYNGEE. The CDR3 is CASSISGTGVRETQYF. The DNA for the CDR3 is TGTGCCAGCAGCATATCCGGGACAGGGGTAAGAGAGACCCAGTACTTC.

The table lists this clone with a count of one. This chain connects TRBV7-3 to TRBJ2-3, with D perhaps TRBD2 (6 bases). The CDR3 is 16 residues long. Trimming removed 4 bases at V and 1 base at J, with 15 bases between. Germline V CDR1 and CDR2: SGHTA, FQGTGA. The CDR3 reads CASSSPEGGRTDTQYF. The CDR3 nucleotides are TGTGCCAGCAGCTCCCCTGAGGGAGGACGCACAGATACGCAGTATTTT. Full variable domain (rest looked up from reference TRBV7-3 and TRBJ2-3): GAGVSQTPSNKVTEKGKYVELRCDPISGHTALYWYRQSLGQGPEFLIYFQGTGAADDSGLPNDRFFAVRPEGSVSTLKIQRTERGDSAVYLCASSSPEGGRTDTQYFGPGTRLTVL.

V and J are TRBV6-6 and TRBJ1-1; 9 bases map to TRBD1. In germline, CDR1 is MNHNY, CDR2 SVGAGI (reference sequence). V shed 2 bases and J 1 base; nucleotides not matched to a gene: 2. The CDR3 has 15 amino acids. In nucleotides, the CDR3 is TGTGCCAGCAGTTACCCGGACAGGGGGAACACTGAAGCTTTCTTT. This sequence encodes CASSYPDRGNTEAFF.

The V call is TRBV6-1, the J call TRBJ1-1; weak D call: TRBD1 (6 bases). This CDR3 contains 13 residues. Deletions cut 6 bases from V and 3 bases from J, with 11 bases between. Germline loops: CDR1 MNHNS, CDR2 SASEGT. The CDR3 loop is CASSLTGYTEAFF. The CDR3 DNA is TGTGCCAGCAGCCTCACAGGGTACACTGAAGCTTTCTTT.

CDR3 nucleotide sequence: TGTGCCAGCAGCTTGGGATACAGGGGCTCCGAGCAGTACTTC. Its translation: CASSLGYRGSEQYF. The chain carries TRBV5-8 and TRBJ2-7; 7 nucleotides agree with TRBD1. This CDR3 is built from 14 residues. With 0 bases clipped from V and 6 bases from J, the junction kept 6 bases outside the gene matches. CDR1 and CDR2 from the germline V gene are SGHTS and YDEGEE.

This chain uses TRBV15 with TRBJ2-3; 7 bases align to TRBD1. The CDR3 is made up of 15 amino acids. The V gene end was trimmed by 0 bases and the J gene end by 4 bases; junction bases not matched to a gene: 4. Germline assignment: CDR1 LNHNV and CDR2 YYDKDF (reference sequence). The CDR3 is CATSRDRQGADTQYF. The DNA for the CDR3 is TGTGCCACCAGCAGAGATCGACAGGGAGCAGATACGCAGTATTTT.

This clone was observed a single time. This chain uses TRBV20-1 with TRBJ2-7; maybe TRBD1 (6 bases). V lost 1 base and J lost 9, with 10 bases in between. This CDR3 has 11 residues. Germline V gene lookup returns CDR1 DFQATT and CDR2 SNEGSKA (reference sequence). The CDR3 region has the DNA TGCAGTGCTAGAGTCAGGGGCGGGCAGTACTTC. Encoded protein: CSARVRGGQYF.

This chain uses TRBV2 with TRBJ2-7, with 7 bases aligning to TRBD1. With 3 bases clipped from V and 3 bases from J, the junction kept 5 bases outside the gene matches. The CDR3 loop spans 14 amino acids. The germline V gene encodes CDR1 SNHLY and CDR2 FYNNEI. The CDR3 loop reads CASSDLYRGYEQYF. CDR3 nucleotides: TGTGCCAGCAGTGACCTATACAGGGGCTACGAGCAGTACTTC.

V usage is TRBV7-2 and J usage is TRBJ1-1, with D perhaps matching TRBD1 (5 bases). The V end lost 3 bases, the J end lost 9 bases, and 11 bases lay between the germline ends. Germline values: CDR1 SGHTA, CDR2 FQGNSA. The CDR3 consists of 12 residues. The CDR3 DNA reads TGTGCCAGCAGCTTTGTGGGGCTTCAAGCTTTCTTT. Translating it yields CASSFVGLQAFF.